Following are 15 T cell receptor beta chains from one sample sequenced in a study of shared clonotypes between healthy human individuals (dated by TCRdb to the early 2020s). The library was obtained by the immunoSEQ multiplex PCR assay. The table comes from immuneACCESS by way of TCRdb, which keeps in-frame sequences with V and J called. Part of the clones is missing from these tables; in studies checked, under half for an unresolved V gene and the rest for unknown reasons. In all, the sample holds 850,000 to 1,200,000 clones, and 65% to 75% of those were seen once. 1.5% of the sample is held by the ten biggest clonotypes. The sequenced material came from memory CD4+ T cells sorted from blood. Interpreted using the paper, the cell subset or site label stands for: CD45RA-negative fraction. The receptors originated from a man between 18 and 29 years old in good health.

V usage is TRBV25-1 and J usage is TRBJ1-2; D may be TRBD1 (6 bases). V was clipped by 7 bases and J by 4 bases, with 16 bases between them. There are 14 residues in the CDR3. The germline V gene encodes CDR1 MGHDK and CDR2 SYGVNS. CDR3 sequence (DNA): TGTGCCAGCATCCCAAAAGGGGGATTCTATGGCTACACCTTC. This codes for CASIPKGGFYGYTF.

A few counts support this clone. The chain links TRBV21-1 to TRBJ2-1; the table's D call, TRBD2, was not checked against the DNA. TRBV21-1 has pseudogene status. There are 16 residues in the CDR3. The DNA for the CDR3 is TGTGCCAGATGTAGGCCCAGCCGACTCTGCTACAATGAGCAGTTCTTC. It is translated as CARCRPSRLCYNEQFF.

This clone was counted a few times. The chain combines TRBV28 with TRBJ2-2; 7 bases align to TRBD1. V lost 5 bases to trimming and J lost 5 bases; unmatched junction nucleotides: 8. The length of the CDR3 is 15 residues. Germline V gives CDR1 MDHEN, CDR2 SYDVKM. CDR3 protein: CASSLYRGTTGELFF. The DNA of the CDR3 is TGTGCCAGCAGTCTCTACAGGGGCACGACCGGGGAGCTGTTTTTT.

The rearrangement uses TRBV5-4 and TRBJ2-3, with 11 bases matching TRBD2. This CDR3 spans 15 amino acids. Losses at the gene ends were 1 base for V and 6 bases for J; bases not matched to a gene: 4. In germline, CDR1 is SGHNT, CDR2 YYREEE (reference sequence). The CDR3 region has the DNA TGTGCCAGCAGCTTGATATTAGCGGGAGGGGATACGCAGTATTTT. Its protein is CASSLILAGGDTQYF.

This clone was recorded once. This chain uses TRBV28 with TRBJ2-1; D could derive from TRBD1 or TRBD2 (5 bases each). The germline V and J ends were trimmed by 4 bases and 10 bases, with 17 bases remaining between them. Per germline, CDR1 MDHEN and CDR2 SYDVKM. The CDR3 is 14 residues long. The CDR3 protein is CASSSGTSGKEQFF. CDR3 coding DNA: TGTGCCAGCAGTTCAGGGACCTCCGGCAAAGAGCAGTTCTTC. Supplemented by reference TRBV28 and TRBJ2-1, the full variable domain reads DVKVTQSSRYLVKRTGEKVFLECVQDMDHENMFWYRQDPGLGLRLIYFSYDVKMKEKGDIPEGYSVSREKKERFSLILESASTNQTSMYLCASSSGTSGKEQFFGPGTRLTVL.

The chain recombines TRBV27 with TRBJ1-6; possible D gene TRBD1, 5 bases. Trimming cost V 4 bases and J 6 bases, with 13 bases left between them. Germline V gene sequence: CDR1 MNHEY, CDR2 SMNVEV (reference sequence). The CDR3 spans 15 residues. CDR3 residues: CASSSRGASNSPLHF. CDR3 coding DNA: TGTGCCAGCAGTTCACGGGGCGCGAGTAATTCACCCCTCCACTTT.

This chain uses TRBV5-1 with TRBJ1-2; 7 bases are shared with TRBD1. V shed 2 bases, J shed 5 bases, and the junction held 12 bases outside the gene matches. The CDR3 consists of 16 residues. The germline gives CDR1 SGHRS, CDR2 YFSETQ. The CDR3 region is CASSLRDRGSVYGYTF. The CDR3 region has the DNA TGCGCCAGCAGCTTAAGGGACAGAGGATCAGTGTATGGCTACACCTTC.

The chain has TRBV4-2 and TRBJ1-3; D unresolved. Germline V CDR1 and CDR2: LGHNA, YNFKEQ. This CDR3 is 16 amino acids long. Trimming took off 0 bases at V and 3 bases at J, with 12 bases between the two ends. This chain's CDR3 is CASSQDRGRNGNTIYF. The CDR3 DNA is TGTGCCAGCAGCCAAGATCGGGGTAGGAATGGAAACACCATATATTTT.

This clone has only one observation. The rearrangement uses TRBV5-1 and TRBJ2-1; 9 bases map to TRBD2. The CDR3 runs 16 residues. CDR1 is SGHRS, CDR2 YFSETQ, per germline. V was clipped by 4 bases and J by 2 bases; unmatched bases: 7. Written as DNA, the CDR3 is TGCGCCAGCAGCGAACTGACTAGCGGCGCCTACAATGAGCAGTTCTTC. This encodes CASSELTSGAYNEQFF.

The CDR3 reads CAIRRTESGENTIYF. The CDR3 DNA reads as TGTGCCATCAGAAGGACGGAGTCAGGGGAAAACACCATATATTTT. This sequence joins TRBV10-3 and TRBJ1-3, with a possible D match to TRBD1 (6 bases). V was cut by 6 bases and J by 6 bases, with 18 bases left in between. The V gene's germline CDR1 is ENHRY and CDR2 SYGVKD. The CDR3 consists of 15 residues.

CDR3: CASSPKDGLNEKLFF. Here the CDR3 DNA reads TGTGCCAGCAGCCCCAAGGACGGACTTAATGAAAAACTGTTTTTT. The rearrangement joins TRBV5-4 to TRBJ1-4; D call uncertain. Germline V CDR1 and CDR2: SGHNT, YYREEE (reference sequence). This CDR3 spans 15 amino acids. V was cut by 4 bases and J by 4 bases, with 14 bases left in between.

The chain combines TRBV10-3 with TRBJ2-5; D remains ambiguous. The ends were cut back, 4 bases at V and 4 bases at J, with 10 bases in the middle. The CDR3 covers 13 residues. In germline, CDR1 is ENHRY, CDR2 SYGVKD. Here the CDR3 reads CAISGGMRETQYF. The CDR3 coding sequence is TGTGCCATCAGTGGAGGAATGAGAGAGACCCAGTACTTC.

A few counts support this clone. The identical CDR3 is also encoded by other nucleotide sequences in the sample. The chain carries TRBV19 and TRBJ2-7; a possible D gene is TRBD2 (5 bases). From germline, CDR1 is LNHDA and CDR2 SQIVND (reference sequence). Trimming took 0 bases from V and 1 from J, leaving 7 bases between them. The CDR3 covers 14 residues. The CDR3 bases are TGTGCCAGTAGTATAGATCCGGGGTCCTACGAGCAGTACTTC. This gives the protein CASSIDPGSYEQYF.

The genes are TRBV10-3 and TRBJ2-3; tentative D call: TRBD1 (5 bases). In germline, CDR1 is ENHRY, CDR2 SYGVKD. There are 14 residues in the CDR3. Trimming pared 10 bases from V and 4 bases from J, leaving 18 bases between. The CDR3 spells CATLQGLDADTQYF. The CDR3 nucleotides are TGTGCCACGTTGCAGGGTCTTGACGCAGATACGCAGTATTTT.

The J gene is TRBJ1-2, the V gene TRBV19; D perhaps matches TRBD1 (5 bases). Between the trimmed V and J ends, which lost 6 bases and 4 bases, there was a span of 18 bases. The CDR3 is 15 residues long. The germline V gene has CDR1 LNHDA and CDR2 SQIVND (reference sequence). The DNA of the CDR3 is TGTGCCAGTAGAGAAACCCAGGGCCTTAGCTATGGCTACACCTTC. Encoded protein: CASRETQGLSYGYTF.